The source of this T cell receptor beta chain is a study of T cells after posttransplantation cyclophosphamide. Cyclophosphamide on days +3 and +4 followed busulfan-fludarabine conditioning and a marrow graft. Many counts were recorded for this clone. Its antigen is currently unknown. Trimming removed 5 bases from V and 3 bases from J, with 10 bases in between. CDR3 size: 13 residues. Germline CDR1 reads KGHSH; CDR2 reads LQKENI. Produced via immunoSEQ multiplex PCR; TCRdb's table is partial and in-frame only. This sample comprises roughly 6,200 clones, none seen once only. Study-level findings and limits: Recipient CMV seropositivity and CMV reactivation strongly tracked TRB clonality. Later post-transplant blood repertoires were often dominated by donor CD8+ memory clones. Blood and skin or GI T cell repertoires showed limited TRB overlap.

This TCR was recovered from a male patient in his thirties who received an allogeneic stem cell transplant from an unrelated donor, was CMV-positive, and had acute and chronic GVHD. Certain T cells may be donor cells from the graft. The sequencing used PBMCs, collected after an allogeneic stem cell transplant with post-transplant cyclophosphamide. The chain uses TRBV18 and TRBJ1-1, with a weak D call TRBD1 (5 bases). The CDR3 reads CASSGADDTEAFF. In nucleotides, the CDR3 is TGTGCCAGCTCAGGGGCGGATGACACTGAAGCTTTCTTT. The full variable domain, rest sourced from reference TRBV18 and TRBJ1-1, is NAGVMQNPRHLVRRRGQEARLRCSPMKGHSHVYWYRQLPEEGLKFMVYLQKENIIDESGMPKERFSAEFPKEGPSILRIQQVVRGDSAAYFCASSGADDTEAFFGQGTRLTVV.